This paragraph covers one T cell receptor beta chain sequence. The antigen remains unidentified. This sample stems from a study of T cell responses to AZD1222 COVID-19 vaccine. Study observations and caveats: Just a handful of people given AZD1222 tested seropositive at baseline. Unmutated variant regions are reportedly the target of nearly half of TCRs that are spike-specific. Donors skewed white British and female; clonal diversity was possibly underestimated.

Trimming stripped 6 bases from V and 5 bases from J, with 11 bases between. The germline CDR1 and CDR2 sequences are MNHEY and SMNVEV (reference sequence). This CDR3 comprises 13 residues. Produced via immunoSEQ multiplex PCR; TCRdb's table is partial and in-frame only. The sample carries roughly 150,000 clones, about 89% recorded once. The rearrangement joins TRBV27 to TRBJ1-3; D remains ambiguous. This receptor was obtained from an adult who received the AZD1222 COVID-19 vaccine. Here the sequenced sample was peripheral blood, taken 28 days after the second AZD1222 dose. The CDR3 spells CASRSGRRNTIYF. The CDR3 bases are TGTGCCAGCAGGTCCGGCAGACGAAACACCATATATTTT.